This T cell receptor (beta chain) derives from a study of blood T cell repertoires in COVID-19. Study information: Material from acute and convalescent COVID-19 was sourced from the United States, Italy and Spain.

Profiling relied on immunoSEQ multiplex PCR, and the TCRdb table lists in-frame clones only, not all of them. The data show hundreds of thousands of clones, about 88% seen once. The CDR3 is 16 residues long. Germline CDR1 is SGHRS and CDR2 is YFSETQ. The V gene end was trimmed by 1 base and the J gene end by 2 bases; junction bases not matched to a gene: 2. Sample: peripheral blood. The V call is TRBV5-1, the J call TRBJ2-5; 13 bases agree with TRBD2. The sequence was collected from a man in his 70s with acute or convalescent COVID-19. In DNA, the CDR3 is TGCGCCAGCAGCTTGATGGGACTAGCGGGACAAGAGACCCAGTACTTC. It yields the protein CASSLMGLAGQETQYF.